The 2 T cell receptor beta chains below all came from one sample that was sequenced in a study of T cell clonality in common variable immunodeficiency. These receptors are not linked to any known antigen. Produced via immunoSEQ multiplex PCR; TCRdb's table is partial and in-frame only. The sample gives approximately 12,000 clones, none seen only once, and the top ten clones hold roughly 7.4%. General study points: In common variable immunodeficiency, TCR beta chains reportedly carried fewer deletions and N-nucleotide insertions.

Sequenced input: peripheral blood mononuclear cells. These receptors all come from a human donor with common variable immunodeficiency.

This clone was seen only a few times. With the read ending 3 residues before the CDR3 end, the germline J gene is used to fill in that end. The rearrangement uses TRBV19 and TRBJ1-2, with D hard to call. The CDR3 has 17 residues. Trimming stripped 1 base from V and 4 bases from J, with 19 bases between. Germline V gives CDR1 LNHDA, CDR2 SQIVND (reference sequence). CDR3 residues: CASSIVPPSTGGYGYTF. The sequenced part of the CDR3 DNA is TGTGCCAGTAGTATAGTTCCGCCCTCCACTGGCGGCTATGGC.

This clone qualifies as medium-sized. The CDR3 extends 3 residues past the end of the read, so its final part is completed from the germline J gene. The V gene is TRBV3-1 (or the pseudogene TRBV3-2), the J gene TRBJ2-7; D may be TRBD1 (5 bases). V lost 4 bases and J 3 bases, leaving 13 bases between the germline ends. This CDR3 spans 14 amino acids. Germline V gene lookup returns CDR1 LGHDT and CDR2 YNNKEL (reference sequence). CDR3 bases read: TGTGCCAGCAGCCGGACACCTCGAATCTACGAG. Translating it yields CASSRTPRIYE. The complete CDR3 sequence is CASSRTPRIYEQYF.